The source of this T cell receptor (beta chain) is a study of blood T cell repertoires in COVID-19. The overall study: T cells, B-cell-depleted T cells, or PBMCs provided the cDNA or gDNA that served as material.

In the original analysis: Researchers report that nucleated cell counts were estimated from reference gene primer amplification. Sequenced by immunoSEQ multiplex PCR; TCRdb stores in-frame clones only, minus some. V and J calls and clone size come straight from that table; D and trimming were deduced from the DNA. The sample consists of over 150,000 clones, around 84% of them appearing once. This TCR derives from a human donor in a cohort sampled during active COVID-19. The source material was peripheral blood.

CDR3 sequence: CAWTGTGGEETQYF. CDR3 nucleotides: TGTGCCTGGACGGGGACAGGGGGCGAGGAGACCCAGTACTTC. This rearrangement joins TRBV30 to TRBJ2-5; 12 nucleotides agree with TRBD1. The germline gives CDR1 GTSNPN, CDR2 SVGIG (reference sequence). This CDR3 contains 14 residues. V lost 4 bases and J lost 5; bases outside the gene matches: 5. The complete variable domain, with remaining parts taken from reference TRBV30 and TRBJ2-5, reads SQTIHQWPATLVQPVGSPLSLECTVEGTSNPNLYWYRQAAGRGLQLLFYSVGIGQISSEVPQNLSASRPQDRQFILSSKKLLLSDSGFYLCAWTGTGGEETQYFGPGTRLLVL.